What follows are 18 T cell receptor beta chains derived from one specimen sequenced in a study of neoadjuvant anti-PD-1 for oral cavity cancer. Libraries were prepared by immunoSEQ multiplex PCR; TCRdb keeps only in-frame clonotypes and omits some of them. Of 55,000 to 80,000 clones in the sample, approximately 87% were seen once. The time point: after neoadjuvant nivolumab, at surgical resection. Sequencing used PBMCs, obtained after nivolumab (anti-PD-1) treatment. The source is a person aged 35-79 years with oral cavity squamous cell carcinoma.

The chain couples TRBV27 to TRBJ2-2; D gene uncertain. CDR1 and CDR2 (germline): MNHEY, SMNVEV (reference sequence). CDR3 size: 14 residues. V lost 8 bases and J 2 bases, leaving 12 bases between the germline ends. As DNA, the CDR3 is TGTGCCAGCGCGGTTCGTACAAACACCGGGGAGCTGTTTTTT. Amino acids: CASAVRTNTGELFF.

Only one count was recorded for this clone. The junction does not match germline at one end; this may be a read error. The chain recombines TRBV5-1 with TRBJ1-2, with 8 bases lining up with TRBD1. The CDR3 is 15 residues long. Germline V lookup: CDR1 SGHRS, CDR2 YFSETQ. The CDR3 loop is CASSLGQVGDYGYTF. The CDR3 coding sequence is TGCGCCAGCAGTTTGGGACAGGTCGGCGACTATGGCTACACCTTC.

This clone appeared a single time. V and J are TRBV5-1 and TRBJ2-1; 12 nucleotides line up with TRBD2. V lost 4 bases and J lost 9; bases outside the gene matches: 11. The V gene's germline CDR1 is SGHRS and CDR2 YFSETQ. The CDR3 is 16 amino acids. CDR3 protein: CASSPPLAGGPGEQFF. The CDR3 bases are TGCGCCAGCAGCCCCCCTCTAGCGGGGGGGCCTGGTGAGCAGTTCTTC.

The table lists this clone with a count of one. The gene calls are TRBV21-1 and TRBJ1-5; the D call in the table, TRBD1, was not verified against the DNA. TRBV21-1 is a listed pseudogene. This CDR3 is 17 amino acids long. CDR3 sequence reads: CASSIYRGRVGNQPQHF. As DNA, the CDR3 is TGTGCCAGCAGCATATACAGGGGGCGGGTTGGCAATCAGCCCCAGCATTTT.

The rearrangement links TRBV4-1 to TRBJ2-3; TRBD2 might be the D (5 bases). CDR3 length equals 15 residues. Trimming left V 4 bases short and J 0 bases short, with 11 bases between. Germline values: CDR1 MGHRA, CDR2 YSYEKL. CDR3 in DNA: TGCGCCAGCAGCCTGACTACTGCTAGCACAGATACGCAGTATTTT. As protein: CASSLTTASTDTQYF.

The V call is TRBV10-2, the J call TRBJ2-2; perhaps TRBD2 as D (7 bases). This CDR3 comprises 16 residues. The ends were cut back, 7 bases at V and 3 bases at J, with 18 bases in the middle. Germline V CDR1 and CDR2: WSHSY, SAAADI. In nucleotides, the CDR3 is TGCGCCAGCACCTGGGGGGGCGGCAGGTACACCGGGGAGCTGTTTTTT. It encodes CASTWGGGRYTGELFF.

The chain carries TRBV5-1 and TRBJ1-3, with D hard to call. The germline gives CDR1 SGHRS, CDR2 YFSETQ. The CDR3 contains 14 residues. Trimming removed 8 bases from V and 4 bases from J, with 16 bases in between. CDR3 nucleotides: TGCGCCAGTGCAGACGCCCGAGGGGGAAACACCATATATTTT. This encodes CASADARGGNTIYF.

This chain joins TRBV11-3 and TRBJ1-3; D uncertain. V dropped 2 bases and J dropped 4 bases, with 6 bases sitting between them. Germline V gene sequence: CDR1 SGHNT, CDR2 YENEEA. The CDR3 is made up of 13 amino acids. CDR3 region: CASSLIPGNTIYF. CDR3 nucleotides: TGTGCCAGCAGCTTAATTCCCGGAAACACCATATATTTT. Full variable domain (remainder filled in from reference TRBV11-3 and TRBJ1-3): EAGVVQSPRYKIIEKKQPVAFWCNPISGHNTLYWYLQNLGQGPELLIRYENEEAVDDSQLPKDRFSAERLKGVDSTLKIQPAELGDSAVYLCASSLIPGNTIYFGEGSWLTVV.

This clone was recorded a few times. The genes are TRBV6-1 and TRBJ1-4, with D possibly being TRBD1 (6 bases). Trimming left V 4 bases short and J 3 bases short, with 12 bases between. The CDR3 contains 15 residues. Germline V gene lookup returns CDR1 MNHNS and CDR2 SASEGT. The CDR3, as DNA: TGTGCCAGCAGTGGAGAGACAGGCCCTAATGAAAAACTGTTTTTT. This gives the protein CASSGETGPNEKLFF.

To note about this clone: The same CDR3 can be traced to other DNA sequences in this sample. V usage is TRBV5-1 and J usage is TRBJ2-3; maybe TRBD1 (5 bases). The ends were cut back, 0 bases at V and 4 bases at J, with 6 bases in the middle. Germline-derived CDR1 and CDR2 are SGHRS and YFSETQ. This CDR3 is built from 13 residues. The CDR3 protein is CASSLGGADTQYF. In DNA form, the CDR3 reads TGCGCCAGCAGCTTGGGGGGCGCAGATACGCAGTATTTT. Full variable domain (remainder filled in from reference TRBV5-1 and TRBJ2-3): KAGVTQTPRYLIKTRGQQVTLSCSPISGHRSVSWYQQTPGQGLQFLFEYFSETQRNKGNFPGRFSGRQFSNSRSEMNVSTLELGDSALYLCASSLGGADTQYFGPGTRLTVL.

CDR3 in amino acids: CASRGEGGGNEQFF. In nucleotides, the CDR3 is TGCGCCAGCAGGGGGGAGGGAGGAGGCAATGAGCAGTTCTTC. The V call is TRBV4-1, the J call TRBJ2-1; the match to TRBD2 covers 7 bases. This CDR3 is 14 amino acids long. Germline assignment: CDR1 MGHRA and CDR2 YSYEKL. J gave up 6 bases and V 6 bases, and 8 bases lay outside the gene matches.

The V gene is TRBV7-2, the J gene TRBJ2-5; 8 bases match TRBD1. V dropped 3 bases and J dropped 4; count of bases not matched to a gene: 1. The CDR3 is 13 residues long. Germline CDR1 SGHTA, CDR2 FQGNSA. CDR3 nucleotide sequence: TGTGCCAGCAGCTTCGACAGGGGAGAGACCCAGTACTTC. As protein: CASSFDRGETQYF.

CDR3 DNA: TGCAGCGTTGGCCGTTCTTACTACGAGCAGTACTTC. The encoded protein is CSVGRSYYEQYF. This rearrangement joins TRBV29-1 to TRBJ2-7; D unclear. The CDR3 has 12 residues. Germline V lookup: CDR1 SQVTM, CDR2 ANQGSEA. The V end lost 4 bases, the J end lost 3 bases, and 10 bases lay between the germline ends.

The rearrangement joins TRBV4-1 to TRBJ1-2; D is possibly TRBD1 (5 bases). This CDR3 is 15 amino acids long. Germline V lookup: CDR1 MGHRA, CDR2 YSYEKL. The V and J ends lost 6 bases and 2 bases respectively, with 16 bases between them. CDR3 region: CASRRPGTGNYGYTF. CDR3 DNA: TGCGCCAGCAGACGTCCCGGGACGGGGAACTATGGCTACACCTTC.

The chain recombines TRBV4-1 with TRBJ2-3, with D perhaps TRBD2 (5 bases). V gave up 4 bases and J gave up 4 bases, with 18 bases separating them. Germline V gene sequence: CDR1 MGHRA, CDR2 YSYEKL. This CDR3 has 16 residues. In DNA, the CDR3 is TGCGCCAGCAGCCGGTTAGCGCGGGTGTATCCAGATACGCAGTATTTT. It yields the protein CASSRLARVYPDTQYF.

The chain has TRBV7-3 and TRBJ2-3; tentative D call: TRBD2 (6 bases). Germline V gene sequence: CDR1 SGHTA, CDR2 FQGTGA. V lost 0 bases and J 0 bases, leaving 16 bases between the germline ends. The length of the CDR3 is 18 residues. CDR3 sequence (DNA): TGTGCCAGCAGCTTAACCCCGGACACCGGGAGAAGCACAGATACGCAGTATTTT. Encoded protein: CASSLTPDTGRSTDTQYF. The complete variable domain, with remaining parts taken from reference TRBV7-3 and TRBJ2-3, reads GAGVSQTPSNKVTEKGKYVELRCDPISGHTALYWYRQSLGQGPEFLIYFQGTGAADDSGLPNDRFFAVRPEGSVSTLKIQRTERGDSAVYLCASSLTPDTGRSTDTQYFGPGTRLTVL.

This chain links TRBV5-1 with TRBJ2-1, with 7 positions matching TRBD1. Germline loops: CDR1 SGHRS, CDR2 YFSETQ. V gave up 5 bases and J gave up 8 bases; unmatched junction bases: 13. This CDR3 contains 15 residues. The CDR3 is CASRPSRDSFHEQFF. CDR3 in DNA: TGCGCCAGCAGACCCAGCCGGGACAGTTTCCATGAGCAGTTCTTC.

The chain recombines TRBV7-6 with TRBJ2-1; 11 bases agree with TRBD2. Per germline, CDR1 SGHVS and CDR2 FNYEAQ. The CDR3 runs to 15 residues. The J segment lost 7 bases and the V segment lost 5 bases, leaving 7 bases of the junction unmatched. The CDR3 loop is CASSLKTSGTNEQFF. The CDR3, as DNA: TGTGCCAGCAGCCTGAAGACTAGCGGGACGAATGAGCAGTTCTTC.